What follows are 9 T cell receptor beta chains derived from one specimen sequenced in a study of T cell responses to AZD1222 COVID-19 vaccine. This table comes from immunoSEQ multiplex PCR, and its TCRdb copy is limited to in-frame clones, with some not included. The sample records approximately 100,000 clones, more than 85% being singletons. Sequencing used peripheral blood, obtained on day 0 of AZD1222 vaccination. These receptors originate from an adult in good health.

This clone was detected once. CDR3 sequence (DNA): TGTGCCAGCAGCTCCGCCGGGACTAGCGGGGGGGCAACGGTCTTCTTC. Translating gives CASSSAGTSGGATVFF. V gene TRBV7-2 combines with J gene TRBJ2-1, with 16 nucleotides matching TRBD2. With V trimmed by 4 bases and J by 16 bases, 13 bases remained unmatched. The CDR3 has 16 residues. The germline CDR1 and CDR2 sequences are SGHTA and FQGNSA.

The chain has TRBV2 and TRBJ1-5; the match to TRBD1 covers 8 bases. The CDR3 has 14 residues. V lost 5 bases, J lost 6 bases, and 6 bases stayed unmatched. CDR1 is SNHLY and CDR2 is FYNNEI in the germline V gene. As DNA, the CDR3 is TGTGCCAGCAGTCCGACAGGGGTGGGTCAGCCCCAGCATTTT. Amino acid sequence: CASSPTGVGQPQHF. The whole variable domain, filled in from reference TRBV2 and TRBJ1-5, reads EPEVTQTPSHQVTQMGQEVILRCVPISNHLYFYWYRQILGQKVEFLVSFYNNEISEKSEIFDDQFSVERPDGSNFTLKIRSTKLEDSAMYFCASSPTGVGQPQHFGDGTRLSIL.

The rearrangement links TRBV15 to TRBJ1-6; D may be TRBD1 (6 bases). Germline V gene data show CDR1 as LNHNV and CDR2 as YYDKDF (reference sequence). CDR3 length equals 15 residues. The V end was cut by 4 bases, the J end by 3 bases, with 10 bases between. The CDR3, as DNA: TGTGCCACCAGCATCCGGGACAACTATAATTCACCCCTCCACTTT. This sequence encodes CATSIRDNYNSPLHF.

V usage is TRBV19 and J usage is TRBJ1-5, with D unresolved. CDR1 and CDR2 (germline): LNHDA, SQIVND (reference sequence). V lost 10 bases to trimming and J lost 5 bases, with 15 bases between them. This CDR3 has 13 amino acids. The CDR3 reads CATKGRGDQPQHF. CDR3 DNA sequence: TGTGCCACTAAAGGGCGCGGGGATCAGCCCCAGCATTTT.

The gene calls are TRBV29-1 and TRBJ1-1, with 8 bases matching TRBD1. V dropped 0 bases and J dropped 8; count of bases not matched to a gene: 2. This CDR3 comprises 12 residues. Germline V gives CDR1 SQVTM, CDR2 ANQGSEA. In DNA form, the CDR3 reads TGCAGCGTTGAAGAAGGACAGGGCGAAGCTTTCTTT. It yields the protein CSVEEGQGEAFF.

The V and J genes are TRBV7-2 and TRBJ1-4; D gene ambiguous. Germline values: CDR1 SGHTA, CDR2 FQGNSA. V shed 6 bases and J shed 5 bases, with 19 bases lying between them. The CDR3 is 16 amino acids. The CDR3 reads CASRGGRSGVNEKLFF. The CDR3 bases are TGTGCCAGCAGGGGTGGGCGAAGCGGGGTGAATGAAAAACTGTTTTTT.

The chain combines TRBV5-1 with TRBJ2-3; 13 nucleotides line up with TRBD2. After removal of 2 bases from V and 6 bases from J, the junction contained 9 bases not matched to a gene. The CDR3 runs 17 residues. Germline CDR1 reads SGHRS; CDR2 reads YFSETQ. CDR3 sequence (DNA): TGCGCCAGCAGCTTAGGAAGGACTAGCGGGAGAGGGGATACGCAGTATTTT. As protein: CASSLGRTSGRGDTQYF. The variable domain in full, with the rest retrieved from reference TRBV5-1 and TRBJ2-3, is KAGVTQTPRYLIKTRGQQVTLSCSPISGHRSVSWYQQTPGQGLQFLFEYFSETQRNKGNFPGRFSGRQFSNSRSEMNVSTLELGDSALYLCASSLGRTSGRGDTQYFGPGTRLTVL.

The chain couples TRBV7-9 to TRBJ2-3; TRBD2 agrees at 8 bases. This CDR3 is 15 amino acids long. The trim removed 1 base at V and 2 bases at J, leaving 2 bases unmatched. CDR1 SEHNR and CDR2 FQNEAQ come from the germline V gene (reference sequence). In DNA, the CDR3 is TGTGCCAGCAGCTTAGGGCGGGGGGACACAGATACGCAGTATTTT. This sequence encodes CASSLGRGDTDTQYF.

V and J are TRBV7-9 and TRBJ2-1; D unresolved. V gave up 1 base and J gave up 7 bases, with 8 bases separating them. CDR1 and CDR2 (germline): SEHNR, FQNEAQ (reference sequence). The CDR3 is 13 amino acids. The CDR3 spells CASSLGVDNEQFF. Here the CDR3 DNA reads TGTGCCAGCAGCTTAGGGGTGGATAATGAGCAGTTCTTC.